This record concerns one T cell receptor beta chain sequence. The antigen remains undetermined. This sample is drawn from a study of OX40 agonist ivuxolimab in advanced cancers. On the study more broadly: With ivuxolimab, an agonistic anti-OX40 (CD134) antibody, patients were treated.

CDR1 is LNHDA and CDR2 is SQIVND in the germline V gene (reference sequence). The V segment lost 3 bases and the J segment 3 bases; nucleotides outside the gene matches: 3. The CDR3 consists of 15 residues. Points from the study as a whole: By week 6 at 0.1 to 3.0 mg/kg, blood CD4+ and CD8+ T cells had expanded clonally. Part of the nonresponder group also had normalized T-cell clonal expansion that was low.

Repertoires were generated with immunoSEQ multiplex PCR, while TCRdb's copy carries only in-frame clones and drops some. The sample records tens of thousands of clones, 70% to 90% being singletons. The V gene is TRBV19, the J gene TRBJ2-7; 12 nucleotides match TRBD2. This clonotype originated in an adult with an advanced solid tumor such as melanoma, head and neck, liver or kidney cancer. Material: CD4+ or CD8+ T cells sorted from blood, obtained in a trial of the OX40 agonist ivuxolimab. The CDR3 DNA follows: TGTGCCAGTAGTATGGGGACTAGCGGGCTCTACGAGCAGTACTTC. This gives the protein CASSMGTSGLYEQYF.